The 2 T cell receptor beta chains below come from one sample, sequenced in a study of blood T cell repertoires in COVID-19. Clones were sequenced by immunoSEQ multiplex PCR, and TCRdb holds only the in-frame ones, with some missing. The sample holds about 150,000 clones, over 75% seen once. The specimen was peripheral blood. All receptors come from a woman in her 50s with acute or convalescent COVID-19.

The chain carries TRBV28 and TRBJ1-5, with 7 bases lining up with TRBD1. Trimming cost V 2 bases and J 5 bases; bases outside gene matches: 0. The CDR3 length is 13 residues. Germline CDR1 MDHEN, CDR2 SYDVKM. The CDR3 here is CASSLDRDQPQHF. CDR3 nucleotides: TGTGCCAGCAGTTTAGACAGGGATCAGCCCCAGCATTTT.

V is TRBV5-4 and J is TRBJ1-2, with D uncertain. Trimming cost V 4 bases and J 1 base, with 8 bases left between them. Germline V CDR1 and CDR2: SGHNT, YYREEE (reference sequence). There are 13 residues in the CDR3. In DNA form, the CDR3 reads TGTGCCAGCAGCGACCGGGATAACTATGGCTACACCTTC. This gives the protein CASSDRDNYGYTF.